The T cell receptor (beta chain) described here comes from a study of CD8 T cells in Susac syndrome. General study findings and limits: It was acknowledged in the study that its TCR sequencing and HLA analysis involved a relatively small number of individuals.

Roughly 0.45 to 1 ug RNA was reverse transcribed with random hexamers. Amplification of TCR beta CDR3 used immunoSEQ multiplex PCR across 54 Vbeta and 13 Jbeta. TCRdb fed the immunoSEQ multiplex PCR reads into MiXCR, producing one record per CDR3 protein. The table shows about 160,000 distinct CDR3 sequences, with around 90% occurring only once. To note about this clonotype: Its antigen is still unknown.

CD8+ and CD4+ T cells circulating in blood were sequenced for TCR beta. TEMRA cells underwent FACS enrichment and CD8+ and CD4+ T cells underwent negative isolation. CDR1 and CDR2 from the germline V gene are SGHRS and YFSETQ. With V trimmed by 0 bases and J by 2 bases, 3 bases remained unmatched. The CDR3 covers 15 residues. The sequence came from a human donor in good health. V usage is TRBV5-1 and J usage is TRBJ2-5, with TRBD2 matching over 8 bases. Sequenced sample: CD4+ T cells from PBMCs. CDR3 nucleotides: TGCGCCAGCAGCTTGGTCGGGGGGGATCAAGAGACCCAGTACTTC. Its protein product is CASSLVGGDQETQYF. The full variable domain, in which reference TRBV5-1 and TRBJ2-5 provide the parts outside the CDR3, is KAGVTQTPRYLIKTRGQQVTLSCSPISGHRSVSWYQQTPGQGLQFLFEYFSETQRNKGNFPGRFSGRQFSNSRSEMNVSTLELGDSALYLCASSLVGGDQETQYFGPGTRLLVL.